These 32 T cell receptor beta chains share one sample of origin, sequenced in a study of CD8 T cells in ankylosing spondylitis. Findings and limits, study-wide: A TCR beta motif of eight highly homologous variants appeared characteristic of ankylosing spondylitis blood.

TCRdb re-called the 5' RACE reads through MiXCR, storing one row per CDR3 protein. The sample has roughly 370,000 distinct CDR3 sequences, approximately 20% seen once; the top ten hold 15% to 20%. What these receptors recognize is not known. The sequencing input was blood, either unsorted or a sorted T cell fraction (not recorded which). Every receptor here comes from a male donor with ankylosing spondylitis.

This chain joins TRBV7-9 and TRBJ1-4, with D possibly matching TRBD1 (6 bases). The CDR3 runs 14 residues. CDR1 is SEHNR and CDR2 is FQNEAQ in the germline V gene (reference sequence). V lost 7 bases, J lost 0 bases, and 9 bases lay in between. CDR3 in DNA: TGTGCCAGCACCCAGGGGCCAACTAATGAAAAACTGTTTTTT. It is translated as CASTQGPTNEKLFF.

This clonotype was counted at least ten times. This chain connects TRBV9 to TRBJ1-1, with D possibly matching TRBD1 (5 bases). Germline assignment: CDR1 SGDLS and CDR2 YYNGEE. V was shortened by 4 bases and J by 1 base, with 11 bases between the two germline ends. The length of the CDR3 is 14 residues. CDR3 nucleotides: TGTGCCAGCAGCACGGGGCGGCAGAACACTGAAGCTTTCTTT. Its translation is CASSTGRQNTEAFF.

This sequence joins TRBV29-1 and TRBJ1-1, with D unclear. V lost 4 bases and J lost 0, with 9 bases in between. The CDR3 is made up of 13 amino acids. CDR1 and CDR2 (germline): SQVTM, ANQGSEA. CDR3 region: CSVAALMNTEAFF. The CDR3, as DNA: TGCAGCGTTGCGGCGCTCATGAACACTGAAGCTTTCTTT.

In its sample, this clonotype was seen a few times. This chain uses TRBV24-1 with TRBJ2-5, with D possibly TRBD2 on 6 matching bases. V shed 7 bases and J shed 1 base, with 9 bases lying between them. This CDR3 spans 13 amino acids. Germline V gives CDR1 KGHDR, CDR2 SFDVKD. CDR3 region: CATSGSSQETQYF. The CDR3 DNA reads TGTGCCACCAGCGGGAGTAGCCAAGAGACCCAGTACTTC.

This clonotype was seen only a few times. The V gene is TRBV6-1, the J gene TRBJ2-3; 11 bases match TRBD1. V shed 6 bases, J shed 4 bases, and the junction held 6 bases outside the gene matches. Germline CDR1 reads MNHNS; CDR2 reads SASEGT. The CDR3 is 15 residues long. The CDR3 region is CASSLGQGGADTQYF. The CDR3 DNA follows: TGTGCCAGCAGCTTGGGACAGGGGGGAGCAGATACGCAGTATTTT.

This clonotype was detected only a few times. This chain uses TRBV20-1 with TRBJ1-5, with TRBD1 identical over 9 bases. Germline assignment: CDR1 DFQATT and CDR2 SNEGSKA (reference sequence). V lost 3 bases, J lost 5 bases, and 5 bases stayed unmatched. The CDR3 runs to 14 residues. The chain's CDR3 is CSARKTGGYQPQHF. For the CDR3, the DNA is TGCAGTGCTAGGAAGACAGGGGGTTATCAGCCCCAGCATTTT.

This clonotype has a handful of counts. The rearrangement uses TRBV20-1 and TRBJ2-5, with D possibly matching TRBD2 (6 bases). The germline CDR1 and CDR2 sequences are DFQATT and SNEGSKA (reference sequence). V was clipped by 6 bases and J by 5 bases, with 13 bases between them. This CDR3 comprises 12 residues. The CDR3 bases are TGCAGTGCAGCCACTAGCTGGGAGACCCAGTACTTC. Amino acid sequence: CSAATSWETQYF.

This clonotype showed up just a few times. V gene TRBV25-1 combines with J gene TRBJ2-5; 9 nucleotides align to TRBD2. CDR1 is MGHDK, CDR2 SYGVNS, per germline. The CDR3 extends over 16 amino acids. V lost 1 base to trimming and J lost 5 bases; unmatched junction nucleotides: 8. CDR3 residues: CASSESRASGTETQYF. The CDR3 nucleotides read TGTGCCAGCAGTGAATCCCGGGCTAGCGGGACTGAGACCCAGTACTTC. Supplemented by reference TRBV25-1 and TRBJ2-5, the full variable domain reads EADIYQTPRYLVIGTGKKITLECSQTMGHDKMYWYQQDPGMELHLIHYSYGVNSTEKGDLSSESTVSRIRTEHFPLTLESARPSHTSQYLCASSESRASGTETQYFGPGTRLLVL.

V usage is TRBV7-3 and J usage is TRBJ2-1; TRBD2 matches 7 bases. V gave up 4 bases and J gave up 6 bases; unmatched junction bases: 12. This CDR3 region has 16 residues. In germline, CDR1 is SGHTA, CDR2 FQGTGA. CDR3 sequence: CASSSSSGPLGNEQFF. The CDR3 DNA sequence: TGTGCCAGCAGCTCCTCTAGCGGCCCCTTGGGCAATGAGCAGTTCTTC.

This clonotype occurred a few times. The chain links TRBV28 to TRBJ2-7; the match to TRBD1 covers 8 bases. V trimming: 10 bases; J trimming: 0 bases; junction bases outside the gene matches: 11. The CDR3 has 15 residues. Germline lookup yields CDR1 MDHEN and CDR2 SYDVKM. The CDR3: CATQRSGTGSYEQYF. The CDR3 DNA reads as TGTGCCACGCAACGGTCCGGGACAGGCTCCTACGAGCAGTACTTC.

The rearrangement uses TRBV3-1 and TRBJ2-3, with 8 bases that match TRBD2. The CDR3 runs 12 residues. J lost 12 bases, V lost 0 bases, and 2 bases had no gene match. The V gene's germline CDR1 is LGHDT and CDR2 YNNKEL (reference sequence). The CDR3 is CASSQEGTSQYF. The CDR3 nucleotides read TGTGCCAGCAGCCAAGAGGGGACTAGTCAGTATTTT.

The CDR3 DNA follows: TGCAGTGCTAGTTTCAAGACTTTCGATAGCTCTGGGGCCAACGTCCTGACTTTC. This encodes CSASFKTFDSSGANVLTF. The chain carries TRBV20-1 and TRBJ2-6; D gene unclear. The V and J ends lost 3 bases and 0 bases respectively, with 18 bases between them. This CDR3 spans 18 amino acids. Germline-derived CDR1 and CDR2 are DFQATT and SNEGSKA (reference sequence).

In its sample, this clonotype was seen many times. The rearrangement joins TRBV29-1 to TRBJ1-1; 7 bases agree with TRBD1. In germline, CDR1 is SQVTM, CDR2 ANQGSEA. J gave up 3 bases and V 6 bases, and 7 bases lay outside the gene matches. The CDR3 runs 13 residues. The CDR3 DNA follows: TGCAGCGTCCAGACAGGGACGGACACTGAAGCTTTCTTT. It translates to CSVQTGTDTEAFF.

This clonotype was found a few times. The rearrangement uses TRBV6-6 and TRBJ1-3, with TRBD1 identical over 9 bases. This CDR3 has 13 amino acids. Germline V gives CDR1 MNHNY, CDR2 SVGAGI (reference sequence). Trimming at V came to 7 bases and at J to 8 bases, leaving 6 bases not matched to a gene. CDR3 protein: CASKDRGMDTIYF. The CDR3 DNA is TGTGCCAGCAAAGACAGGGGGATGGACACCATATATTTT.

J is TRBJ2-3 and V is TRBV18, with 7 positions matching TRBD2. This CDR3 region has 15 residues. V lost 2 bases, J lost 6 bases, and 8 bases stayed unmatched. CDR1 and CDR2 (germline): KGHSH, LQKENI. DNA for the CDR3: TGTGCCAGCTCACCAATAGCGGGTCCCACTGATACGCAGTATTTT. Encoded protein: CASSPIAGPTDTQYF.

This chain joins TRBV5-1 and TRBJ2-7; 9 bases line up with TRBD1. CDR3 length: 15 amino acids. The V and J ends lost 4 bases and 4 bases, in that order; junction bases with no gene match: 9. Germline V gives CDR1 SGHRS, CDR2 YFSETQ. CDR3 DNA: TGCGCCAGCAGCACCACGGGGACAGGGTTTTACGAGCAGTACTTC. Translation: CASSTTGTGFYEQYF.

This clonotype was picked up a small number of times. The V gene is TRBV24-1, the J gene TRBJ2-1; 7 bases align to TRBD2. The CDR3 is 19 residues long. CDR1 KGHDR and CDR2 SFDVKD come from the germline V gene. The V and J ends lost 1 base and 0 bases, in that order; junction bases with no gene match: 11. This CDR3 is CATSDFSVFAGDSYNEQFF. DNA for the CDR3: TGTGCCACCAGTGATTTCAGTGTATTTGCGGGAGACTCCTACAATGAGCAGTTCTTC.

This clonotype showed up just a few times. The chain has TRBV28 and TRBJ2-7; 8 nucleotides line up with TRBD1. V gave up 1 base and J gave up 6 bases; unmatched junction bases: 8. The germline CDR1 and CDR2 sequences are MDHEN and SYDVKM. This CDR3 is 15 amino acids long. The CDR3 DNA follows: TGTGCCAGCAGTTTATATGGGACAGGCTTCTCCGAGCAGTACTTC. It specifies CASSLYGTGFSEQYF.

The gene calls are TRBV4-2 and TRBJ2-1; 9 nucleotides agree with TRBD2. Germline CDR1 and CDR2: LGHNA and YNFKEQ. The junction had 7 bases not matched to a gene; V was cut back by 4 bases and J by 3 bases. The CDR3 extends over 16 amino acids. DNA for the CDR3: TGTGCCAGCAGCCCGGAACTAGCGGGCGGCTACAATGAGCAGTTCTTC. Translated: CASSPELAGGYNEQFF.

J is TRBJ2-7 and V is TRBV5-1; 10 nucleotides align to TRBD2. V shed 0 bases and J 2 bases; nucleotides not matched to a gene: 5. Germline V lookup: CDR1 SGHRS, CDR2 YFSETQ. The CDR3 is made up of 16 amino acids. The CDR3 nucleotides read TGCGCCAGCAGCTTGGTCCTAGCGGGAGACCCCTACGAGCAGTACTTC. Residues: CASSLVLAGDPYEQYF.

This clonotype was counted ten times or more. V gene TRBV24-1 combines with J gene TRBJ2-1, with D possibly matching TRBD1 (6 bases). V lost 1 base and J 4 bases, leaving 10 bases between the germline ends. The germline CDR1 and CDR2 sequences are KGHDR and SFDVKD. This CDR3 region has 15 residues. The CDR3 nucleotides read TGTGCCACCAGTGATTTTAACGGGACATACAATGAGCAGTTCTTC. Encoded protein: CATSDFNGTYNEQFF.

This clonotype was seen many times. The chain joins TRBV10-2 to TRBJ2-1; TRBD2 is a possible D gene (6 bases). This CDR3 is built from 17 residues. Germline V gene data show CDR1 as WSHSY and CDR2 as SAAADI. V was pared by 2 bases and J by 3 bases, with 17 bases between. The CDR3 spells CASSEHGGRDGYNEQFF. The CDR3 DNA reads TGCGCCAGCAGTGAGCATGGTGGGCGGGACGGCTACAATGAGCAGTTCTTC.

This clonotype was counted between two and nine times. The V and J genes are TRBV9 and TRBJ1-3, with D unresolved. Germline V gene lookup returns CDR1 SGDLS and CDR2 YYNGEE. The V end was cut by 3 bases, the J end by 0 bases, with 7 bases between. The CDR3 spans 14 residues. CDR3 residues: CASSERNSGNTIYF. The CDR3 region has the DNA TGTGCCAGCAGCGAGCGAAACTCTGGAAACACCATATATTTT.

This rearrangement joins TRBV20-1 to TRBJ2-1, with TRBD1 as a possible D gene (5 bases). CDR3 length: 11 residues. Germline V gives CDR1 DFQATT, CDR2 SNEGSKA (reference sequence). CDR3 bases: TGCAGCCAGGGTTCCTACAATGAGCAGTTCTTC. Translated: CSQGSYNEQFF.

The chain recombines TRBV7-9 with TRBJ1-5, with D possibly matching TRBD1 (5 bases). Germline V gene data show CDR1 as SEHNR and CDR2 as FQNEAQ (reference sequence). Trimming pared 4 bases from V and 0 bases from J, leaving 7 bases between. This CDR3 region has 14 residues. CDR3 amino acids: CASSWGTSNQPQHF. The CDR3 DNA reads TGTGCCAGCAGCTGGGGCACTAGCAATCAGCCCCAGCATTTT.

The chain uses TRBV6-5 and TRBJ1-3; D remains unclear. Germline V gene sequence: CDR1 MNHEY, CDR2 SVGAGI. This CDR3 contains 15 residues. The ends were cut back, 2 bases at V and 0 bases at J, with 8 bases in the middle. The chain's CDR3 is CASSYGLSSGNTIYF. DNA for the CDR3: TGTGCCAGCAGTTACGGGCTAAGCTCTGGAAACACCATATATTTT.

The V gene is TRBV12-3 or TRBV12-4, the J gene TRBJ2-7; tentative D call: TRBD1 (5 bases). Trimming cost V 3 bases and J 0 bases, with 6 bases left between them. The CDR3 extends over 13 amino acids. The CDR3 bases are TGTGCCAGCAGTTTCAGGGTCTCCTACGAGCAGTACTTC. Its protein product is CASSFRVSYEQYF.

This clonotype was counted once. The genes are TRBV20-1 and TRBJ2-5; 8 bases match TRBD2. The CDR3 spans 15 residues. V trimming: 2 bases; J trimming: 5 bases; junction bases outside the gene matches: 10. Germline CDR1 reads DFQATT; CDR2 reads SNEGSKA (reference sequence). The DNA for the CDR3 is TGCAGTGCTAGACGCCCGGCCGGGGGGGAGGAGACCCAGTACTTC. This translates into CSARRPAGGEETQYF.

The V gene is TRBV9, the J gene TRBJ1-5; D is uncertain. V lost 4 bases and J lost 5, with 13 bases in between. CDR1 is SGDLS and CDR2 is YYNGEE in the germline V gene. The CDR3 length is 14 residues. The CDR3 DNA reads TGTGCCAGCAGCCCTTGGGGAAATGATCAGCCCCAGCATTTT. Encoded protein: CASSPWGNDQPQHF.

This chain connects TRBV28 to TRBJ1-5; D gene ambiguous. Trimming left V 3 bases short and J 0 bases short, with 9 bases between. CDR3 length equals 15 residues. Germline loops: CDR1 MDHEN, CDR2 SYDVKM. For the CDR3, the DNA is TGTGCCAGCAGTTTGGCAGGAAGTAGCAATCAGCCCCAGCATTTT. Amino acid sequence: CASSLAGSSNQPQHF. The variable domain in full, completed from reference TRBV28 and TRBJ1-5, reads DVKVTQSSRYLVKRTGEKVFLECVQDMDHENMFWYRQDPGLGLRLIYFSYDVKMKEKGDIPEGYSVSREKKERFSLILESASTNQTSMYLCASSLAGSSNQPQHFGDGTRLSIL.

This clonotype has a count of ten or more. This sequence joins TRBV5-1 and TRBJ2-1; 10 nucleotides agree with TRBD2. V dropped 4 bases and J dropped 10; count of bases not matched to a gene: 14. The CDR3 is made up of 16 amino acids. Germline V gene sequence: CDR1 SGHRS, CDR2 YFSETQ. The CDR3 spells CASSREPAGGPGEQFF. DNA of the CDR3: TGCGCCAGCAGCAGAGAGCCAGCGGGAGGGCCAGGCGAGCAGTTCTTC.

The chain links TRBV7-3 to TRBJ2-2; the D is unclear. The CDR3 has 15 residues. Germline V gene sequence: CDR1 SGHTA, CDR2 FQGTGA. Deletions cut 2 bases from V and 0 bases from J, with 7 bases between. The CDR3 reads CASSLFGANTGELFF. The CDR3 DNA is TGTGCCAGCAGCTTATTTGGCGCGAACACCGGGGAGCTGTTTTTT.